The entry below describes one T cell receptor beta chain. The target antigen is unknown. For sequencing, patients were chosen who had shown expansion of CD8+CD57+ cells by flow cytometry. This specimen comes from a study of CD8+CD57+ T cells in acquired aplastic anemia. Across the whole study: Sorted CD4+ and CD8+ cells gave a mean 3.2 ug DNA, range 0.2 to 27.4 ug.

CDR1 is SGHTA and CDR2 is FQGTGA in the germline V gene. V lost 5 bases, J lost 8 bases, and 8 bases stayed unmatched. The CDR3 spans 13 residues. Regarding the study as a whole: In common between the patients and the controls were more than 25 CD8+ CDR3 sequences.

It was genomic DNA that served as the template for profiling TCR beta VDJ and CDR3. TCRdb passed the reads through MiXCR, listing each CDR3 protein once. The top ten hold 65% of the sample, which has about 98,000 distinct CDR3 sequences, roughly 70% seen once. The sequencing input was sorted CD4+, CD8+, or CD8+CD57+ T cells (not recorded which) from PBMCs. This TCR derives from a human donor with aplastic anemia. The V call is TRBV7-3, the J call TRBJ1-2; 7 bases align to TRBD1. CDR3 sequence reads: CASSPSTGVGYTF. The CDR3 coding sequence is TGTGCCAGCAGCCCCAGCACAGGGGTCGGCTACACCTTC.